This TCR beta chain originates from a study of beta chain features in type 1 diabetes. This clone was counted between two and nine times. Antigen specificity is unknown. Findings and caveats of the study: TCRB CDR3 length was moderately but significantly reduced in all four CD4+ subsets of Type 1 diabetes patients. Compared to healthy donors, patients appeared to have naive, central memory and Treg TCRB repertoires that were more alike.

Per donor, one heparinised blood draw averaged around 0.12 L. Each of the CD4+ naive, central memory, regulatory and stem cell-like memory populations was sorted via CD45RO/CCR7/CD25/CD127/CD95/CD27. Trimming removed 0 bases from V and 8 bases from J; junction bases left unmatched: 7. There are 16 residues in the CDR3. Germline assignment: CDR1 SGHRS and CDR2 YFSETQ. Sequencing targeted expressed TCRB transcripts, as all isolated RNA had been reverse transcribed. An average roughly 3.5 million reads came from naive, central memory and regulatory T cell samples. The repertoire was sequenced with immunoSEQ multiplex PCR; TCRdb's copy has only in-frame clones and lacks some. This sample has a few hundred thousand clones; around 10% occur once, and the top ten carry approximately 0.6%.

This sequence originates from a man aged 25-45 years with type 1 diabetes. The chain combines TRBV5-1 with TRBJ1-4; 10 positions match TRBD1. Sequenced input: central memory CD4+ T cells from blood. The CDR3 protein is CASSLGGTGEEEKLFF. For the CDR3, the DNA is TGCGCCAGCAGCTTGGGCGGGACAGGGGAGGAAGAAAAACTGTTTTTT.